This TCR beta chain was sequenced in a study of PD-1 blockade in classical Hodgkin lymphoma. Study summary: Nivolumab was administered to patients intravenously at 3 mg/kg every 2 weeks.

The repertoire was sequenced with immunoSEQ multiplex PCR; TCRdb's copy has only in-frame clones and lacks some. The top ten clones hold roughly 2.6% of a sample with 25,000 to 30,000 clones, 80% to 90% of them seen once. The study's findings and limits: Healthy donors reportedly exceeded newly diagnosed patients in baseline TCR diversity. CD4+ but not CD8+ TCR diversity rose significantly by C4D1. Those achieving complete response showed baseline diversity like newly diagnosed patients.

Of note for this clone: Its antigen is as yet unknown.

Each and every patient relapsed after autologous stem cell transplantation, and patients got differing brentuximab vedotin exposure. The CDR3 has 16 amino acids. The V gene lost 0 bases and the J gene lost 2 bases, with 12 bases spanning the gap. Germline CDR1 and CDR2: SGHRS and YFSETQ. The sequence came from a human donor with classical Hodgkin lymphoma. Material: peripheral blood mononuclear cells (PBMCs), obtained at baseline. The rearrangement joins TRBV5-1 to TRBJ1-5; TRBD1 is a possible D gene (5 bases). This CDR3 reads CASSLGSGMGNQPQHF. CDR3 in DNA: TGCGCCAGCAGCTTGGGTTCAGGGATGGGCAATCAGCCCCAGCATTTT.